This T cell receptor (beta chain) emerged from a study of shared clonotypes between healthy human individuals. There are 15 residues in the CDR3. J gave up 5 bases and V 3 bases, and 6 bases lay outside the gene matches. CDR1 is SGHRS and CDR2 is YFSETQ in the germline V gene. Measured with immunoSEQ multiplex PCR; TCRdb has only the in-frame clones, and not every one. The sample includes just over 2,000,000 clones, 95% of them seen just once. This TCR derives from a man between 18 and 35 years old in good health. Source material: naive CD4+ T cells sorted from blood. Subset here: CD45RA+ positively selected. This rearrangement joins TRBV5-1 to TRBJ2-2; 8 bases align to TRBD1. CDR3 nucleotide sequence: TGCGCCAGCAGCTGGGGACAGGAGGGGACCGGGGAGCTGTTTTTT. This translates into CASSWGQEGTGELFF.